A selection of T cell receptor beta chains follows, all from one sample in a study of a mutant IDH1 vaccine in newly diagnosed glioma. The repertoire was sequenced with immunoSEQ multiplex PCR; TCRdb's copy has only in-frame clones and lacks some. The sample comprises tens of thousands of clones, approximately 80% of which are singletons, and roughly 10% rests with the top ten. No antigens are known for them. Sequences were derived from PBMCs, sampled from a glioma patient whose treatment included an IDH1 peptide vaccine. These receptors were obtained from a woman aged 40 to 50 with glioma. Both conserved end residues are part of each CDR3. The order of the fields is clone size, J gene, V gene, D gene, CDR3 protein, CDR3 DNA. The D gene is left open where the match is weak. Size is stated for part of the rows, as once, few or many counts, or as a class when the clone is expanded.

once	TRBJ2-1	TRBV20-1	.	CSVTAAGEQFF	TGCAGTGTTACGGCCGCGGGTGAGCAGTTCTTC
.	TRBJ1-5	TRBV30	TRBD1	CAWGSGTGEYSNQPQHF	TGTGCCTGGGGTTCGGGGACAGGGGAGTATAGCAATCAGCCCCAGCATTTT
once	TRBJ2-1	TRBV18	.	CASSPTHARQGIEQFF	TGTGCCAGCTCACCTACCCATGCACGCCAGGGGATTGAGCAGTTCTTC
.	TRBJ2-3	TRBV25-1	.	CASTSRDTQYF	TGTGCCAGCACGTCAAGGGATACGCAGTATTTT
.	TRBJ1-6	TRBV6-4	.	CASSDRGYNSPLHF	TGTGCCAGCAGTGACAGGGGTTATAATTCACCCCTCCACTTT
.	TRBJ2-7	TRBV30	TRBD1	CAWSDGQGRYEQYF	TGTGCCTGGAGTGATGGACAGGGGCGCTACGAGCAGTACTTC
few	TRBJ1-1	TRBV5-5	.	CASSLGRLEGEAFF	TGTGCCAGCAGCTTGGGAAGGCTAGAGGGTGAAGCTTTCTTT
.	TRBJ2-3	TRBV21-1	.	CARTGTGDPDTQYF	TGTGCCAGGACGGGGACAGGGGATCCAGATACGCAGTATTTT
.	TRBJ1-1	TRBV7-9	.	CASSLYDTEAFF	TGTGCCAGCAGCTTATATGACACTGAAGCTTTCTTT
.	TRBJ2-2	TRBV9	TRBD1	CASATGTGSGTGELFF	TGTGCCAGCGCCACCGGGACAGGGAGCGGCACCGGGGAGCTGTTTTTT
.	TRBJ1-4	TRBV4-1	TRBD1	CASSPGQGGEKLFF	TGCGCCAGCAGCCCGGGACAGGGGGGCGAAAAACTGTTTTTT
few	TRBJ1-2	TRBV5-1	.	CASSPVGNWANYGYTF	TGCGCCAGCAGCCCGGTGGGGAACTGGGCTAACTATGGCTACACCTTC
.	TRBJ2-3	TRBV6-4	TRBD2	CASSDLSSGGGADTQYF	TGTGCCAGCAGTGACCTCTCTAGCGGGGGAGGGGCAGATACGCAGTATTTT
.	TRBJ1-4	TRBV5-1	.	CASSLGQGKGEKLFF	TGCGCCAGCAGCTTGGGGCAGGGAAAGGGCGAAAAACTGTTTTTT
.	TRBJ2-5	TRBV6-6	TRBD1	CASSFRHRGEETQYF	TGTGCCAGCAGTTTTCGCCACAGGGGGGAAGAGACCCAGTACTTC
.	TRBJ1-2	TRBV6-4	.	CASSEGYTF	TGTGCCAGCAGTGAAGGCTACACCTTC
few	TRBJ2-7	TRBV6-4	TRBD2	CASSPSGGPSYEQYF	TGTGCCAGCAGTCCGAGCGGGGGACCCTCCTACGAGCAGTACTTC
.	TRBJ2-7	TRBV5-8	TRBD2	CASSLFPSFLLAGSYEQYF	TGTGCCAGCAGCTTATTCCCCTCCTTTCTCCTAGCGGGCTCCTACGAGCAGTACTTC
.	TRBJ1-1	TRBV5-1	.	CASSSRGQQNTEAFF	TGCGCCAGCAGCTCCCGCGGACAGCAGAACACTGAAGCTTTCTTT
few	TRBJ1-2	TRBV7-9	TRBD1	CASSPYQGAEYGYTF	TGTGCCAGCAGCCCCTACCAGGGGGCTGAATATGGCTACACCTTC
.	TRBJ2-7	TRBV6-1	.	CASSEGGDRVYEQYF	TGTGCCAGCAGTGAAGGGGGGGACCGGGTCTACGAGCAGTACTTC
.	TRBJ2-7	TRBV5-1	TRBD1	CASSPGGQAGYEQYF	TGCGCCAGCAGCCCGGGTGGACAGGCGGGCTACGAGCAGTACTTC
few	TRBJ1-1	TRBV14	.	CASSPHRDIAFF	TGTGCCAGCAGCCCCCATCGGGACATCGCTTTCTTT
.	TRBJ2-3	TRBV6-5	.	CASSPGYSTDTQYF	TGTGCCAGCAGCCCAGGGTACAGCACAGATACGCAGTATTTT
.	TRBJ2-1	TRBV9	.	CASSIRTGRVNEQFF	TGTGCCAGCAGCATACGGACAGGGAGGGTCAATGAGCAGTTCTTC
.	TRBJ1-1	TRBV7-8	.	CASSLVVRETEAFF	TGTGCCAGCAGCTTAGTGGTTCGGGAAACTGAAGCTTTCTTT
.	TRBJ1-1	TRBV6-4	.	CASKLQQGMNTEAFF	TGTGCCAGCAAACTACAACAGGGCATGAACACTGAAGCTTTCTTT
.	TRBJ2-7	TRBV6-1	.	CASSGRSGQISSYEQYF	TGTGCCAGCAGTGGAAGATCTGGACAGATAAGCTCCTACGAGCAGTACTTC
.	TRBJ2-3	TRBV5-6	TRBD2	CASSSGTTRTDTQYF	TGTGCCAGCAGCTCCGGGACTACTCGCACAGATACGCAGTATTTT
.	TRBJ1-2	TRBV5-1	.	CASSLAGQAVRYTF	TGCGCCAGCAGCTTGGCCGGTCAAGCTGTCCGCTACACCTTC
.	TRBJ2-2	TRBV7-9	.	CASSASGELFF	TGTGCCAGCAGCGCCTCCGGGGAGCTGTTTTTT
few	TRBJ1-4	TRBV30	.	CAWSRGGNEKLFF	TGTGCCTGGAGTAGAGGGGGAAATGAAAAACTGTTTTTT
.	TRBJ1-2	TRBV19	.	CASSTSREINGYTF	TGTGCCAGTAGTACCTCCCGGGAGATTAATGGCTACACCTTC
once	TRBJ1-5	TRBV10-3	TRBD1	CAISDRTGADSNQPQHF	TGTGCCATCAGTGACCGGACAGGGGCGGATAGCAATCAGCCCCAGCATTTT
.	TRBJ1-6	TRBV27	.	CASSSFDPTINSPLHF	TGTGCCAGCAGTTCCTTTGACCCGACTATAAATTCACCCCTCCACTTT
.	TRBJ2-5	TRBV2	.	CASTWGVWETQYF	TGTGCCAGCACATGGGGCGTCTGGGAGACCCAGTACTTC
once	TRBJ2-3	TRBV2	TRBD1	CASGGQWVTDTQYF	TGTGCCAGCGGGGGACAGTGGGTCACAGATACGCAGTATTTT
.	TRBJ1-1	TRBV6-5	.	CASNSGFLNTEAFF	TGTGCCAGCAACTCCGGCTTTTTGAACACTGAAGCTTTCTTT
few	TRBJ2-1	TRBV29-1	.	CSGGTEQFF	TGCAGCGGGGGGACTGAGCAGTTCTTC
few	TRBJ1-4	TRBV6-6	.	CASSPGRASNEKLFF	TGTGCCAGCAGTCCCGGTAGGGCATCGAATGAAAAACTGTTTTTT